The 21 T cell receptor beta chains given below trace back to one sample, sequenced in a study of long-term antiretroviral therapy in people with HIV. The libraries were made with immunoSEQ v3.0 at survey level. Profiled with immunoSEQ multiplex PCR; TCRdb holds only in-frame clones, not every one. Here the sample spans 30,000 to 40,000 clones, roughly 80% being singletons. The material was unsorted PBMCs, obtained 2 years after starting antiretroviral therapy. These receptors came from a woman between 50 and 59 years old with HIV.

The CDR3 nucleotides are TGTGCCAGCAGTAAAGGACAGGGTGCGTATGGCTACACCTTC. Residues: CASSKGQGAYGYTF. V usage is TRBV2 and J usage is TRBJ1-2; 8 positions agree with TRBD1. Germline assignment: CDR1 SNHLY and CDR2 FYNNEI. This CDR3 contains 14 residues. Germline trimming cut 5 bases from V and 5 bases from J; bases unmatched to any gene: 7.

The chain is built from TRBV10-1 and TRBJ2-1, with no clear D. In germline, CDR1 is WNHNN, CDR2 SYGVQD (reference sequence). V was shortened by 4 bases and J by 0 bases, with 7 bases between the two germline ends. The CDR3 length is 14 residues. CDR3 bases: TGCGCCAGCAGTGGGGGAAGCTCCTACAATGAGCAGTTCTTC. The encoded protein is CASSGGSSYNEQFF.

CDR3 residues: CASEDCHSTDTQYF. Here the CDR3 DNA reads TGCGCCAGCGAAGACTGCCACAGCACAGATACGCAGTATTTT. The chain employs TRBV10-1 and TRBJ2-3, with no clear D. Germline-derived CDR1 and CDR2 are WNHNN and SYGVQD (reference sequence). CDR3 length: 14 residues. V lost 8 bases and J lost 0, with 12 bases in between.

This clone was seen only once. CDR3 amino acids: CASSGLSYEQYV. The CDR3 region has the DNA TGTGCCAGCAGCGGCCTATCCTACGAGCAGTACGTC. The J gene is TRBJ2-7, the V gene TRBV7-8; D is ambiguous. Trimming left V 5 bases short and J 1 base short, with 6 bases between. The CDR3 contains 12 residues. Looked up from germline, CDR1 is SGHVS and CDR2 is FQNEAQ.

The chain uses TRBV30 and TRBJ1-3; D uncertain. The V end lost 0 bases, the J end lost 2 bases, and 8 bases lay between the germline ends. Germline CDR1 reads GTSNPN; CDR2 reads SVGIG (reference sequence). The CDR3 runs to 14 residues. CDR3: CAWSVLEPGNTIYF. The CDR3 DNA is TGTGCCTGGAGTGTGCTGGAACCTGGAAACACCATATATTTT. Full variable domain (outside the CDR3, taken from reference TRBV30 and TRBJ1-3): SQTIHQWPATLVQPVGSPLSLECTVEGTSNPNLYWYRQAAGRGLQLLFYSVGIGQISSEVPQNLSASRPQDRQFILSSKKLLLSDSGFYLCAWSVLEPGNTIYFGEGSWLTVV.

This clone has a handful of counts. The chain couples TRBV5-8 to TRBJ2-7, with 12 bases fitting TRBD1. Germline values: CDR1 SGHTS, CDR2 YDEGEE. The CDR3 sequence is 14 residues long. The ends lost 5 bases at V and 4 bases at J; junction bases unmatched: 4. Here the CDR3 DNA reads TGTGCCAGCAGACCGGGACAGGGGGCGTACGAGCAGTACTTC. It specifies CASRPGQGAYEQYF.

The CDR3 DNA reads as TGTGCCAGTAGTATAGCCAGGGGATACTATGGCTACACCTTC. It is translated as CASSIARGYYGYTF. This chain uses TRBV19 with TRBJ1-2; TRBD1 might be the D (6 bases). Germline V CDR1 and CDR2: LNHDA, SQIVND (reference sequence). V lost 1 base to trimming and J lost 3 bases, with 9 bases between them. CDR3 length: 14 amino acids.

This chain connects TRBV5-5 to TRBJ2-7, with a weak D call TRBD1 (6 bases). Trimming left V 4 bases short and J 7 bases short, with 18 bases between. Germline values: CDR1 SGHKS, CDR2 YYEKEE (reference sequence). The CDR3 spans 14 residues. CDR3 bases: TGTGCCAGCAGCAATCCGGGACACCGTTTGGAGCAGTACGTC. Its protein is CASSNPGHRLEQYV.

In nucleotides, the CDR3 is TGTGCCAGCAGCTTGGGGGACGTCCCCGGCGCTTTCTTT. This gives the protein CASSLGDVPGAFF. This rearrangement joins TRBV5-8 to TRBJ1-1, with D possibly matching TRBD1 (5 bases). Trimming shortened V by 0 bases and J by 11 bases, and 14 bases separated the two germline ends. CDR1 and CDR2 (germline): SGHTS, YDEGEE. The CDR3 sequence is 13 residues long. Full variable domain (remainder filled in from reference TRBV5-8 and TRBJ1-1): EAGVTQSPTHLIKTRGQQATLRCSPISGHTSVYWYQQALGLGLQFLLWYDEGEERNRGNFPPRFSGRQFPNYSSELNVNALELEDSALYLCASSLGDVPGAFFGQGTRLTVV.

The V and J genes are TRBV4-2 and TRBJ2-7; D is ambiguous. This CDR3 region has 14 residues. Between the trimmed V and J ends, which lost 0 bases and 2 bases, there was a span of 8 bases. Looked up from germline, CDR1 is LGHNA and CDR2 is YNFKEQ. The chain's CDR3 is CASSQDDRAYEQYF. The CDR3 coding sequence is TGTGCCAGCAGCCAAGATGATCGGGCCTACGAGCAGTACTTC.

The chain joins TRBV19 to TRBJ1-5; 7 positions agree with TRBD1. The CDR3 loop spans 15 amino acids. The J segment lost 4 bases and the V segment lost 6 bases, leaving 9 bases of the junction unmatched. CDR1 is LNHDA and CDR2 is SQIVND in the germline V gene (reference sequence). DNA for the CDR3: TGTGCCAGTAGCCTGGGACAGATTAATAATCAGCCCCAGCATTTT. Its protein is CASSLGQINNQPQHF.

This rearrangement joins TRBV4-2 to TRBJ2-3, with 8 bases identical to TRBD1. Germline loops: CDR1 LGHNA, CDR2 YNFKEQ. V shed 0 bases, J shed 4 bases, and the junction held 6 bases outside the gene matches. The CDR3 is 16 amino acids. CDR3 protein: CASSQDPGQGSDTQYF. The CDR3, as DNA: TGTGCCAGCAGCCAAGACCCCGGACAGGGCTCAGATACGCAGTATTTT.

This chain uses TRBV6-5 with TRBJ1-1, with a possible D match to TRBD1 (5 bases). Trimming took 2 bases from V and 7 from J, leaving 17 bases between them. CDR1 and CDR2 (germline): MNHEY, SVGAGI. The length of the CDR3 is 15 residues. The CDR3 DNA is TGTGCCAGCAGTTACGAGGGGATATTAGCTAATGAAGCTTTCTTT. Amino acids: CASSYEGILANEAFF.

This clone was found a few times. The CDR3 DNA is TGTGCCAGCAGTTTACAGGGTCGGGGCTATGGCTACACCTTC. Protein product: CASSLQGRGYGYTF. The chain uses TRBV27 and TRBJ1-2, with D possibly TRBD1 on 5 matching bases. There are 14 residues in the CDR3. Trimming stripped 2 bases from V and 4 bases from J, with 11 bases between. CDR1 and CDR2 (germline): MNHEY, SMNVEV (reference sequence).

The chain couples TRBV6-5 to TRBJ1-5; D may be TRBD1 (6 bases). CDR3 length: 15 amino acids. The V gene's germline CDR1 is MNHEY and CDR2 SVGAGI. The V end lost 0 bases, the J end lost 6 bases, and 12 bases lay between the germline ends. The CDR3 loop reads CASSYSRGIGQPQHF. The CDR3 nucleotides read TGTGCCAGCAGTTACTCGAGGGGGATCGGTCAGCCCCAGCATTTT.

CDR3 in DNA: TGTGCCAGCAGTGAAGTCGCAGGGAACCACGAGCAGTACTTC. It codes for CASSEVAGNHEQYF. The rearrangement links TRBV6-1 to TRBJ2-7; the D gene is possibly TRBD1 (5 bases). V was clipped by 1 base and J by 5 bases, with 12 bases between them. The CDR3 has 14 amino acids. In germline, CDR1 is MNHNS, CDR2 SASEGT.

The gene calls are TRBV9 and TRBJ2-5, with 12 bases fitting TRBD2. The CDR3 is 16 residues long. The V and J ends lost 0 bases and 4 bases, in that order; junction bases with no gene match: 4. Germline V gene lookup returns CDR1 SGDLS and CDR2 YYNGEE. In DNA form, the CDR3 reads TGTGCCAGCAGCGTAGCGACTAGCGGGGGCCTAGAGACCCAGTACTTC. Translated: CASSVATSGGLETQYF.

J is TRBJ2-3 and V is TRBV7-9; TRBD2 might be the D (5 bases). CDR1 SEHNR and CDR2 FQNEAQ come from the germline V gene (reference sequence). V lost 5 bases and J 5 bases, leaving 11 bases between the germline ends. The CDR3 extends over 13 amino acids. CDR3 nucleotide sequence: TGTGCCAGCAGCATAAGCGGAAGAGATACGCAGTATTTT. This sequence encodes CASSISGRDTQYF.

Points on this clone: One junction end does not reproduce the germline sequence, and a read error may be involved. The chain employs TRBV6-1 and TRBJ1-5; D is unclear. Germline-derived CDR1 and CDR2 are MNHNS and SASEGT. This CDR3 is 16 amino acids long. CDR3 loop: CASSKAGASSNQPQHF. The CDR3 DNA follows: TGTGCCAGCAGTAAAGCAGGAGCAAGTAGCAATCAGCCCCAGCATTTT.

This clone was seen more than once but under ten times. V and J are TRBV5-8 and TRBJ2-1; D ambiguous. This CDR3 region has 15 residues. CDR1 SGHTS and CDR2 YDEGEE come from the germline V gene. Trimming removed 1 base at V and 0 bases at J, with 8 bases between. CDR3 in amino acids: CASSLTGRSYNEQFF. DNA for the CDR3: TGTGCCAGCAGCTTGACCGGGCGCTCCTACAATGAGCAGTTCTTC.

The CDR3 sequence: CASSEGDRGGGTEAFF. In DNA form, the CDR3 reads TGTGCCAGCAGTGAAGGGGACAGGGGCGGCGGTACTGAAGCTTTCTTT. This chain connects TRBV2 to TRBJ1-1, with 10 bases lining up with TRBD1. The junction had 7 bases not matched to a gene; V was cut back by 1 base and J by 5 bases. Germline assignment: CDR1 SNHLY and CDR2 FYNNEI. The CDR3 extends over 16 amino acids.